Shown below are 22 T cell receptor beta chains from a single sample sequenced in a study of cytomegalovirus exposure and HLA in healthy donors. The PCR was carried out with 60 Vbeta primers and 13 Jbeta primers. Using immunoSEQ multiplex PCR, the repertoire was profiled, and TCRdb retains in-frame clones only, with some absent. The sample contains some 200,000 clones, approximately 85% of which appear only once. The sequenced sample was PBMCs. Receptors originate from a girl aged 10-17 years in good health and CMV-seropositive.

J is TRBJ2-3 and V is TRBV25-1; the match to TRBD2 covers 7 bases. The CDR3 extends over 14 amino acids. J gave up 2 bases and V 8 bases, and 7 bases lay outside the gene matches. The V gene's germline CDR1 is MGHDK and CDR2 SYGVNS. The CDR3 DNA follows: TGTGCCAGCGGGAGGACTAGTACCACAGATACGCAGTATTTT. Its translation: CASGRTSTTDTQYF. The full variable domain, completed using reference TRBV25-1 and TRBJ2-3, is EADIYQTPRYLVIGTGKKITLECSQTMGHDKMYWYQQDPGMELHLIHYSYGVNSTEKGDLSSESTVSRIRTEHFPLTLESARPSHTSQYLCASGRTSTTDTQYFGPGTRLTVL.

CDR3 bases: TGTGCCAGTACCGAACCGGGACTAGCGACCGGGGAGCTGTTTTTT. Encoded protein: CASTEPGLATGELFF. The gene calls are TRBV19 and TRBJ2-2, with 10 bases that match TRBD2. The CDR3 extends over 15 amino acids. Germline lookup yields CDR1 LNHDA and CDR2 SQIVND (reference sequence). Trimming at V came to 7 bases and at J to 5 bases, leaving 7 bases not matched to a gene.

Only one count was recorded for this clone. This chain connects TRBV11-2 to TRBJ2-5; 16 positions match TRBD2. The CDR3 runs 19 residues. CDR1 and CDR2 from the germline V gene are SGHAT and FQNNGV. J was trimmed by 0 bases and V by 4 bases; bases with no gene match: 8. The CDR3 loop is CASSSGLAGGPRYQETQYF. DNA of the CDR3: TGTGCCAGCAGCTCGGGACTAGCGGGGGGGCCTAGGTACCAAGAGACCCAGTACTTC.

The V call is TRBV6-5, the J call TRBJ2-3, with TRBD2 matching over 9 bases. V dropped 2 bases and J dropped 4; count of bases not matched to a gene: 7. Germline V gene lookup returns CDR1 MNHEY and CDR2 SVGAGI. The CDR3 has 16 residues. CDR3 residues: CASSYGAGGQSDTQYF. The CDR3 DNA follows: TGTGCCAGCAGTTACGGGGCGGGGGGGCAGTCAGATACGCAGTATTTT.

The rearrangement uses TRBV29-1 and TRBJ2-2; the match to TRBD1 covers 11 bases. J lost 5 bases, V lost 5 bases, and 13 bases had no gene match. This CDR3 has 17 amino acids. Germline V lookup: CDR1 SQVTM, CDR2 ANQGSEA. The CDR3 spells CSVHRDRGVVFTGELFF. For the CDR3, the DNA is TGCAGCGTTCACCGGGACAGGGGGGTGGTATTTACCGGGGAGCTGTTTTTT.

The V gene is TRBV19, the J gene TRBJ1-5; TRBD1 might be the D (5 bases). V was shortened by 1 base and J by 7 bases, with 14 bases between the two germline ends. The CDR3 is 15 amino acids. Germline V gene lookup returns CDR1 LNHDA and CDR2 SQIVND (reference sequence). CDR3 nucleotide sequence: TGTGCCAGTAGTATAGGGGGGGGACTGGGGCAGCCCCAGCATTTT. This codes for CASSIGGGLGQPQHF.

The J gene is TRBJ1-4, the V gene TRBV4-3; 7 bases map to TRBD1. This CDR3 region has 16 residues. The V gene end was trimmed by 0 bases and the J gene end by 4 bases; junction bases not matched to a gene: 5. The germline V gene encodes CDR1 LGHNA and CDR2 YSLEER. The CDR3 reads CASSQDRGQINEKLFF. The DNA for the CDR3 is TGCGCCAGCAGCCAAGATAGGGGACAGATTAATGAAAAACTGTTTTTT.

The chain has TRBV7-7 and TRBJ2-5; a possible D gene is TRBD2 (6 bases). This CDR3 has 14 amino acids. V lost 5 bases to trimming and J lost 7 bases, with 17 bases between them. Germline assignment: CDR1 SSHAT and CDR2 FNYEAQ (reference sequence). The CDR3 nucleotides read TGTGCCAGCAGCCCATCTGGGGGGTTTAGGACCCAGTACTTC. Protein product: CASSPSGGFRTQYF.

V and J are TRBV7-2 and TRBJ1-1; possible D gene TRBD1, 6 bases. V dropped 5 bases and J dropped 0 bases, with 10 bases sitting between them. This CDR3 region has 14 residues. The V gene's germline CDR1 is SGHTA and CDR2 FQGNSA. CDR3 nucleotide sequence: TGTGCCAGCAGCGCGGACAGCATGAACACTGAAGCTTTCTTT. Translating it yields CASSADSMNTEAFF. Filled out from reference TRBV7-2 and TRBJ1-1, the complete variable domain reads GAGVSQSPSNKVTEKGKDVELRCDPISGHTALYWYRQSLGQGLEFLIYFQGNSAPDKSGLPSDRFSAERTGGSVSTLTIQRTQQEDSAVYLCASSADSMNTEAFFGQGTRLTVV.

In this sample, this clone turned up once. The chain combines TRBV7-9 with TRBJ2-7; possible D gene TRBD2, 5 bases. The CDR3 contains 12 residues. V dropped 5 bases and J dropped 7 bases, with 12 bases sitting between them. CDR1 and CDR2 (germline): SEHNR, FQNEAQ (reference sequence). Written as DNA, the CDR3 is TGTGCCAGCAGCCCAGACTACGAGGAGCAGTACTTC. Its protein product is CASSPDYEEQYF.

The chain employs TRBV25-1 and TRBJ1-4, with D unresolved. The V end was cut by 3 bases, the J end by 7 bases, with 12 bases between. Germline values: CDR1 MGHDK, CDR2 SYGVNS. The CDR3 is made up of 14 amino acids. In DNA, the CDR3 is TGTGCCAGCAGTGATCCCAACCGGGGTGAAAAACTGTTTTTT. Its translation: CASSDPNRGEKLFF.

This clone has just a few counts. The V gene is TRBV5-1, the J gene TRBJ2-5; 8 positions match TRBD2. The CDR3 is 16 amino acids. The ends lost 0 bases at V and 1 base at J; junction bases unmatched: 5. The germline CDR1 and CDR2 sequences are SGHRS and YFSETQ. CDR3 nucleotides: TGCGCCAGCAGCTTGGGTTTAGCGGGGACCCAAGAGACCCAGTACTTC. Residues: CASSLGLAGTQETQYF.

The chain joins TRBV7-8 to TRBJ2-3; the D gene is possibly TRBD1 (6 bases). The CDR3 runs 16 residues. CDR1 is SGHVS and CDR2 is FQNEAQ in the germline V gene. Trimming took off 9 bases at V and 1 base at J, with 20 bases between the two ends. The CDR3 spells CARKIGAGEGTDTQYF. The CDR3 nucleotides are TGTGCCAGAAAAATTGGGGCAGGGGAAGGCACAGATACGCAGTATTTT.

This chain uses TRBV15 with TRBJ2-2, with TRBD2 identical over 11 bases. Germline CDR1 reads LNHNV; CDR2 reads YYDKDF (reference sequence). The CDR3 is 18 amino acids. V gave up 4 bases and J gave up 6 bases; unmatched junction bases: 13. The CDR3 region is CATSTLAGGLMGSGELFF. CDR3 DNA: TGTGCCACCAGCACCCTAGCGGGGGGCCTCATGGGGTCCGGGGAGCTGTTTTTT.

Here the CDR3 reads CASSLLLTSAQHF. CDR3 bases: TGTGCCAGCAGCTTGCTTTTGACTTCGGCCCAGCATTTT. The gene calls are TRBV5-5 and TRBJ1-5; D gene ambiguous. CDR1 SGHKS and CDR2 YYEKEE come from the germline V gene (reference sequence). The V gene lost 1 base and the J gene lost 11 bases, with 13 bases spanning the gap. The CDR3 consists of 13 residues.

The chain employs TRBV11-3 and TRBJ2-4; weak D call: TRBD2 (6 bases). This CDR3 is built from 18 residues. Germline lookup yields CDR1 SGHNT and CDR2 YENEEA. With 10 bases removed from V and 3 bases from J, the gap between germline ends came to 28 bases. The CDR3: CATEESSGSYRSKNIQYF. As DNA, the CDR3 is TGTGCCACGGAAGAGTCGAGCGGGTCATATCGGAGCAAAAACATTCAGTACTTC.

This clone came up a few times. This chain links TRBV6-1 with TRBJ2-3; 10 nucleotides agree with TRBD2. Germline V lookup: CDR1 MNHNS, CDR2 SASEGT. The V segment lost 6 bases and the J segment 5 bases; nucleotides outside the gene matches: 8. This CDR3 comprises 15 residues. DNA of the CDR3: TGTGCCAGCAGCGACCTAGCGGGGGCAATAGATACGCAGTATTTT. This codes for CASSDLAGAIDTQYF.

The gene calls are TRBV25-1 and TRBJ1-3, with D possibly being TRBD1 (6 bases). Germline V gene lookup returns CDR1 MGHDK and CDR2 SYGVNS. V lost 7 bases, J lost 4 bases, and 17 bases lay in between. The CDR3 loop spans 15 amino acids. The CDR3 loop reads CASILKGTGGNTIYF. In nucleotides, the CDR3 is TGTGCCAGCATTCTCAAAGGTACAGGGGGAAACACCATATATTTT.

The chain has TRBV5-1 and TRBJ2-7, with TRBD1 identical over 9 bases. This CDR3 has 14 amino acids. J gave up 5 bases and V 2 bases, and 5 bases lay outside the gene matches. Germline values: CDR1 SGHRS, CDR2 YFSETQ. The CDR3 sequence: CASSFGQGPDEQYF. CDR3 nucleotides: TGCGCCAGCAGCTTCGGACAGGGGCCCGACGAGCAGTACTTC.

The gene calls are TRBV11-2 and TRBJ1-1; 11 bases line up with TRBD1. The CDR3 contains 18 residues. Germline V CDR1 and CDR2: SGHAT, FQNNGV. Losses at the gene ends were 1 base for V and 6 bases for J; bases not matched to a gene: 13. CDR3 amino acids: CASSLGRGTGGRGAEAFF. In DNA form, the CDR3 reads TGTGCCAGCAGCTTAGGGCGCGGGACAGGGGGTCGAGGAGCTGAAGCTTTCTTT.

The chain joins TRBV9 to TRBJ2-7; no definite D call. The V gene lost 0 bases and the J gene lost 2 bases, with 9 bases spanning the gap. Germline CDR1 is SGDLS and CDR2 is YYNGEE. The CDR3 is 14 amino acids. The CDR3 sequence: CASSVAGTPYEQYF. The CDR3, as DNA: TGTGCCAGCAGCGTAGCGGGTACTCCCTACGAGCAGTACTTC. The full variable domain, completed using reference TRBV9 and TRBJ2-7, is DSGVTQTPKHLITATGQRVTLRCSPRSGDLSVYWYQQSLDQGLQFLIQYYNGEERAKGNILERFSAQQFPDLHSELNLSSLELGDSALYFCASSVAGTPYEQYFGPGTRLTVT.

V is TRBV18 and J is TRBJ2-1; 8 nucleotides align to TRBD2. The germline CDR1 and CDR2 sequences are KGHSH and LQKENI. J gave up 10 bases and V 4 bases, and 9 bases lay outside the gene matches. This CDR3 has 14 residues. The CDR3: CASSRTGTSGEQFF. As DNA, the CDR3 is TGTGCCAGCTCACGGACCGGGACTAGTGGAGAGCAGTTCTTC.